This is a list of T cell receptor beta chains from one sample in a study of vaccination and CD4 T cells after COVID-19. TCRdb reprocessed the PCR reads via MiXCR and lists one record per CDR3 protein. The repertoire holds tens of thousands of distinct CDR3 sequences, with 67% as singletons. No antigen has been identified for these receptors. Sequences were derived from CD4+ T cells from blood, cultured in vitro, sampled after SARS-CoV-2 vaccination. Receptor source: a human donor who received a COVID-19 vaccine. Both conserved end residues are part of each CDR3. A D gene is named only where the DNA matches it firmly. Part of the rows lack a size; the others show once, few, many or a class for expanded clones.

>-|14|TRBV30|-|TRBJ2-3
TGTGCCTGGAGCCCCCGGCAGGGCACAGATACGCAGTATTTT
CAWSPRQGTDTQYF
>-|16|TRBV19|TRBD2|TRBJ2-1
TGTGCCAGTAGAGGGGCCGGGACTAGCTCCTACAATGAGCAGTTCTTC
CASRGAGTSSYNEQFF
>few|16|TRBV19|-|TRBJ1-6
TGTGCCAGTAGCGCGTGGGCAGGGGATGATAATTCACCCCTCCACTTT
CASSAWAGDDNSPLHF
>-|13|TRBV6-5|-|TRBJ1-2
TGTGCCAGCAGTTACGCACAGGGTAATGGCTACACCTTC
CASSYAQGNGYTF
>-|16|TRBV15|-|TRBJ2-3
TGTGCCACCAGCAGAGTCGCACAGGGCCTCACAGATACGCAGTATTTT
CATSRVAQGLTDTQYF
>-|13|TRBV6-2/TRBV6-3|-|TRBJ1-1
TGTGCCAGCAGCACAGGAGTCCTCATGAAAGCTTTCTTT
CASSTGVLMKAFF
>-|13|TRBV19|-|TRBJ1-1
TGTGCCAGTAGTATAGGGTCCCACACTGAAGCTTTCTTT
CASSIGSHTEAFF
>-|14|TRBV7-9|-|TRBJ2-3
TGTGCCAGCAGCTCAGTTCCGCGTCCCGATACGCAGTATTTT
CASSSVPRPDTQYF
>few|14|TRBV19|-|TRBJ1-5
TGTGCCAGTAGTATTGGGCAGGGGAATCAGCCCCAGCATTTT
CASSIGQGNQPQHF
>-|15|TRBV19|TRBD1|TRBJ1-1
TGTGCCAGTAGTATGGGGGCAGGGGGCGCCCAGGAAGCTTTCTTT
CASSMGAGGAQEAFF
>-|13|TRBV7-9|-|TRBJ2-3
TGTGCCAGCAGCATCCCGGGCCGAGATACGCAGTATTTT
CASSIPGRDTQYF
>-|17|TRBV10-3|-|TRBJ2-2
TGTGCCATCAGTGATTTGGGGAGACTCTCGAACACCGGGGAGCTGTTTTTT
CAISDLGRLSNTGELFF
>-|15|TRBV20-1|TRBD1|TRBJ1-3
TGCAGTGCCAGACAGGGGGGGTTCCCAGGAAACACCATATATTTT
CSARQGGFPGNTIYF
>few|14|TRBV10-3|-|TRBJ1-1
TGTGCCATCAGTGAGAGGGGAATGAACACTGAAGCTTTCTTT
CAISERGMNTEAFF
>few|17|TRBV2|TRBD1|TRBJ1-6
TGTGCCAGCAGAAAAATCCGGGACAGGGGTTATAATTCACCCCTCCACTTT
CASRKIRDRGYNSPLHF
>few|14|TRBV6-1|TRBD1|TRBJ1-6
TGTGCCAGCAGACGACAGGGGGGGAATTCACCCCTCCACTTT
CASRRQGGNSPLHF
>-|13|TRBV7-9|-|TRBJ1-2
TGTGCCAGCAGCTTACATCAGGGTTTTGGCTACACCTTC
CASSLHQGFGYTF
>-|16|TRBV7-9|TRBD1|TRBJ2-5
TGTGCCAGCACCCTCCAAGTGGGCAGGGGGCACGGAACCCAGTACTTC
CASTLQVGRGHGTQYF
>-|15|TRBV19|-|TRBJ1-6
TGTGCCAGTAGTAGCAGGACGGGTCGGGGATCACCCCTCCACTTT
CASSSRTGRGSPLHF
>-|16|TRBV30|TRBD1|TRBJ1-4
TGTGCCTGGAGTCTTTTGGGTGGACAGGGGAATGAAAAACTGTTTTTT
CAWSLLGGQGNEKLFF
>once|15|TRBV6-1|-|TRBJ1-5
TGTGCCAGCAGTGAAGCGCCCGGGGGCAATCAGCCCCAGCATTTT
CASSEAPGGNQPQHF
>few|17|TRBV19|TRBD1|TRBJ1-2
TGTGCCACCGGCGACCCCGGACGATGGACAGGGCAAGGCGGCTACACCTTC
CATGDPGRWTGQGGYTF
>-|13|TRBV6-1|-|TRBJ1-2
TGTGCCAGCAGTCCTAACGGGGCCCGGGGCTACACCTTC
CASSPNGARGYTF
>-|13|TRBV6-2/TRBV6-3|-|TRBJ2-3
TGTGCCAGCCTCGGTACTAGCACAGATACGCAGTATTTT
CASLGTSTDTQYF
>-|15|TRBV11-2|TRBD1|TRBJ2-3
TGTGCCAGCAGCTTAGGACAGGGGATTGCAGATACGCAGTATTTT
CASSLGQGIADTQYF
>-|16|TRBV20-1|TRBD1|TRBJ1-5
TGCAGTGCTAGCCCTCAGCAGGGGGCCAGAGGTCAGCCCCAGCATTTT
CSASPQQGARGQPQHF
>few|13|TRBV2|-|TRBJ1-2
TGTGCCAGCAGTCCCAGGGCTACCTATGGCTACACCTTC
CASSPRATYGYTF
>-|14|TRBV30|TRBD1|TRBJ1-1
TGTGCCTGGAGGGCAGGGGGCGGCAACACTGAAGCTTTCTTT
CAWRAGGGNTEAFF
>-|11|TRBV20-1|-|TRBJ1-6
TGCAGTGCGACAGGAAATTCACCCCTCCACTTT
CSATGNSPLHF
>-|14|TRBV19|TRBD1|TRBJ1-4
TGTGCCAGTGCTCCAGGGACAGGGAACGAAAAACTGTTTTTT
CASAPGTGNEKLFF
>-|14|TRBV19|-|TRBJ1-1
TGTGCCAGTAGCCGCGGCAGGGCGGAGACTGAAGCTTTCTTT
CASSRGRAETEAFF
>-|15|TRBV29-1|-|TRBJ1-2
TGCAGCGTTGAAGATGGTGTAGTTTCTGGGTATGGCTACACCTTC
CSVEDGVVSGYGYTF
>-|18|TRBV21-1|-|TRBJ1-1
TGTGCCAGCAGCACTCAAATCGGGACAGGGAATGGAAGGACTGAAGCTTTCTTT
CASSTQIGTGNGRTEAFF
>-|11|TRBV7-9|-|TRBJ2-5
TGCGCCAGCAGCTTGGTGGAGACCCAGTACTTC
CASSLVETQYF
>once|15|TRBV19|-|TRBJ1-3
TGTGCCAGTAGTATCATCGGGGTTGCTGGAAACACCGTATATTTT
CASSIIGVAGNTVYF
>-|14|TRBV6-1|TRBD1|TRBJ1-2
TGTGCCAGCAGCACAGGGGAGCATCTCTATGGCTACACCTTC
CASSTGEHLYGYTF
>-|17|TRBV7-2|-|TRBJ1-2
TGTGCCAGCAGCTTACGGATGAGGGAGACGGAACCGTATGGCTACACCTTC
CASSLRMRETEPYGYTF
>-|12|TRBV30|TRBD1|TRBJ1-2
TGTGCCTGTCTGGACAGGAACTATGGCTACACCTTC
CACLDRNYGYTF
>-|15|TRBV20-1|TRBD2|TRBJ2-7
TGCAGTGCTTCACTACCGGGACTAGATCCCAACGAGCAGTACTTC
CSASLPGLDPNEQYF
>-|14|TRBV15|-|TRBJ1-5
TGTGCCACCAGCAGTATAGGTTATAATCAGCCCCAGCATTTT
CATSSIGYNQPQHF
>-|16|TRBV20-1|-|TRBJ1-5
TGCAGTGCTACACCCTATGGGACAAATAGCAATCAGCCCCAGCATTTT
CSATPYGTNSNQPQHF
>-|14|TRBV30|-|TRBJ2-7
TGTGCCTGGAGCCAGGATCGGACTGGCTACGAGCAGTACTTC
CAWSQDRTGYEQYF
>-|13|TRBV27|-|TRBJ1-5
TGTGCCAGTGGTGGAGGACGGCATCAGCCCCAGCATTTT
CASGGGRHQPQHF
>-|19|TRBV6-1|TRBD1|TRBJ1-5
TGTGCCAGCAGTGTCCACAGGGGGGTTAGGGAAAAGAGCAATCAGCCCCAGCATTTT
CASSVHRGVREKSNQPQHF
>-|16|TRBV6-5|-|TRBJ1-2
TGTGCCAGCAGTTACTCTCCAGGGTTAGCTAACTATGGCTACACCTTC
CASSYSPGLANYGYTF
>once|14|TRBV6-5|-|TRBJ2-7
TGTGCCAGCAGTTCCGCCAACAGGGTCTACGAGCAGTACTTC
CASSSANRVYEQYF
>-|13|TRBV20-1|-|TRBJ1-3
TGCAGTGCTAGAAGCCCCTCTGGAAACACCATATATTTT
CSARSPSGNTIYF
>-|17|TRBV7-8|-|TRBJ1-5
TGTGCCAGCAGCCGCGGGGACCGGGGAGTTGGAACGCAGCCCCAGCATTTT
CASSRGDRGVGTQPQHF
>few|14|TRBV25-1|TRBD1|TRBJ1-1
TGTGCCAGCAGCCCCGACAGGGTAGGCACTGAAGCTTTCTTT
CASSPDRVGTEAFF
>few|14|TRBV20-1|-|TRBJ2-2
TGCAGTGCTAGAGATGCGAGAAACACCGGGGAGCTGTTTTTT
CSARDARNTGELFF
>-|14|TRBV20-1|-|TRBJ1-4
TGCAGTGCTAGAGATCGTAAGCTTAATGAAAAACTGTTTTTT
CSARDRKLNEKLFF
>few|14|TRBV20-1|TRBD2|TRBJ2-7
TGCAGTGCTTCAGGAAGCGGGACTAGAGACGAGCAGTACTTC
CSASGSGTRDEQYF
>-|15|TRBV5-4|-|TRBJ2-1
TGTGCCAGCAGCCTCGGGACCGATACCTACAATGAGCAGTTCTTC
CASSLGTDTYNEQFF
>-|14|TRBV7-2|-|TRBJ1-4
TGTGCCAGCAGCTTTACCGGGTGGGGTGAAAAACTGTTTTTT
CASSFTGWGEKLFF